The clone carrying this T cell receptor (beta chain) was picked up many times. Antigen unknown. The entry originates in a study of T-cell memory formation after mild COVID-19. Overall study: TCR clustering was largely donor specific. Study-level points and caveats: The study found contracting CD4+ clones mainly in CM and EM and contracting CD8+ clones in EMRA. Detection of some responders pre-infection suggested pre-existing cross-reactive memory T cells participated.

In TCRdb, the 5' RACE reads were re-called with MiXCR into one record per CDR3 protein. The top ten clones hold approximately 30% of a sample with about 140,000 distinct CDR3 sequences, more than 13% of them seen once. Sequenced: PBMCs or a T cell subset sorted from them (not recorded which). This clonotype originated in an adult woman who had mild COVID-19 (a few samples of this study predate the infection). Cell type and time point are not known.

The CDR3: CASSLWTGEDEQYF. The CDR3 nucleotides are TGTGCCAGCAGCTTGTGGACAGGGGAAGACGAGCAGTACTTC. The rearrangement joins TRBV7-9 to TRBJ2-7, with 9 nucleotides matching TRBD1. The V gene end was trimmed by 3 bases and the J gene end by 5 bases; junction bases not matched to a gene: 5. The V gene's germline CDR1 is SEHNR and CDR2 FQNEAQ (reference sequence). The CDR3 consists of 14 residues. Complete variable domain (other parts from reference TRBV7-9 and TRBJ2-7): DTGVSQNPRHKITKRGQNVTFRCDPISEHNRLYWYRQTLGQGPEFLTYFQNEAQLEKSRLLSDRFSAERPKGSFSTLEIQRTEQGDSAMYLCASSLWTGEDEQYFGPGTRLTVT.